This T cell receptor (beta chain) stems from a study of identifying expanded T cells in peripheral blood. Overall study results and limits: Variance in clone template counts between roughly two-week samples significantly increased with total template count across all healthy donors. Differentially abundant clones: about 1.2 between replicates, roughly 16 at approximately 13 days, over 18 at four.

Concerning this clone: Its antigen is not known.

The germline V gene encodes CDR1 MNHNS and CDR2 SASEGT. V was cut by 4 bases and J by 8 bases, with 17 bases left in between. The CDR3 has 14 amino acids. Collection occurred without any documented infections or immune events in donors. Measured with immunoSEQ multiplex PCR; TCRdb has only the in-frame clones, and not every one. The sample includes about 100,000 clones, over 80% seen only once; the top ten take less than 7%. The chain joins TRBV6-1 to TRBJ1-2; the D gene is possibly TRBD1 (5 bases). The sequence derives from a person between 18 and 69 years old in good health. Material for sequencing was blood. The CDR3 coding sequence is TGTGCCAGCAGTGGTCTCGGGGCACGAGGGGGCTACACCTTC. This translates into CASSGLGARGGYTF.